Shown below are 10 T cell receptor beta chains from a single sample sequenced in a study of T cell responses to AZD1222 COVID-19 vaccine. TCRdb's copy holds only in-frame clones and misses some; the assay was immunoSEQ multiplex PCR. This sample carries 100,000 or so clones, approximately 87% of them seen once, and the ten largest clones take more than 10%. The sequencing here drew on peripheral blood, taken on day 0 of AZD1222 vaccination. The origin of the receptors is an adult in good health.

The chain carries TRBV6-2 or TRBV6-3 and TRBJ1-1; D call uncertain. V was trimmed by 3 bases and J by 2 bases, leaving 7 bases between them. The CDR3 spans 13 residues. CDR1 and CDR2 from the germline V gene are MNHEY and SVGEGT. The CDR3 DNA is TGTGCCAGCAGTTATCGGGCTAACACTGAAGCTTTCTTT. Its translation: CASSYRANTEAFF.

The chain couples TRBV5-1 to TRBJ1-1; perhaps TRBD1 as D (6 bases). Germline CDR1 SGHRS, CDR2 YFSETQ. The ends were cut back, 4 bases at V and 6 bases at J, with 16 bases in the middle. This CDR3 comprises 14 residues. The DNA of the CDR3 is TGCGCCAGCAGCCCGACCCTCGGGGGGCCTGAAGCTTTCTTT. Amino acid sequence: CASSPTLGGPEAFF.

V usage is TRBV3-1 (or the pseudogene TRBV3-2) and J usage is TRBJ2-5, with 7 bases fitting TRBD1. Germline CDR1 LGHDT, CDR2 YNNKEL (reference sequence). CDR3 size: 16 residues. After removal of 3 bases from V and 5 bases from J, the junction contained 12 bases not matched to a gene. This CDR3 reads CASSHNRGGRMETQYF. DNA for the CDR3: TGTGCCAGCAGCCACAACAGGGGCGGGCGAATGGAGACCCAGTACTTC.

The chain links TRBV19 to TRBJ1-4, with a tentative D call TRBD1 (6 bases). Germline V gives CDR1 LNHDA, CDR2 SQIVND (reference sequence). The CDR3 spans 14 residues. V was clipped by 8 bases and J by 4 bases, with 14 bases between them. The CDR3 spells CASRRGTNNEKLFF. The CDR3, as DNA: TGTGCCAGTCGGCGGGGGACAAATAATGAAAAACTGTTTTTT.

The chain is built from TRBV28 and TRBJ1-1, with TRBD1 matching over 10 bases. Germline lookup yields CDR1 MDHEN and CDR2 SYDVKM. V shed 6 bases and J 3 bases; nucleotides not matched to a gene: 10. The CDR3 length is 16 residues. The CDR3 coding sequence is TGTGCCAGCAGCCCTGACAGGGGGCGCCCGGACACTGAAGCTTTCTTT. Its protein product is CASSPDRGRPDTEAFF.

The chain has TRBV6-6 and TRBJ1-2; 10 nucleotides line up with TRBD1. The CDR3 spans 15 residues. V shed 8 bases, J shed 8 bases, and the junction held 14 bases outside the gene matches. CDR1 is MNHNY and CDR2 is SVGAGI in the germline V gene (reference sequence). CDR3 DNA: TGTGCCAGCGAAGGGAGGGACAGGGGATTTGGCGGCTACACCTTC. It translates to CASEGRDRGFGGYTF.

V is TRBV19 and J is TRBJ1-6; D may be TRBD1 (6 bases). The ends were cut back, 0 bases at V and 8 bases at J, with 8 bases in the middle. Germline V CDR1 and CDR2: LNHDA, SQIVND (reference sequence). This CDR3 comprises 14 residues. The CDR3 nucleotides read TGTGCCAGTAGTATAGACAGGGGTTATTCACCCCTCCACTTT. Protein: CASSIDRGYSPLHF.

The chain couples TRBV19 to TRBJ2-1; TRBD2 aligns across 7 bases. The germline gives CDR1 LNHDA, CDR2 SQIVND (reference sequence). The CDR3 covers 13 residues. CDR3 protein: CEVTSPYYNEQFF. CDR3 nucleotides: TGTGAGGTGACTAGCCCTTACTACAATGAGCAGTTCTTC.

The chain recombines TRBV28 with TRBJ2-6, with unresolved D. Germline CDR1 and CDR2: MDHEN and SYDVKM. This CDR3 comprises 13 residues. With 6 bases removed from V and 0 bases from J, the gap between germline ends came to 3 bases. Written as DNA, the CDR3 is TGTGCCAGCAGGCCCTCTGGGGCCAACGTCCTGACTTTC. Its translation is CASRPSGANVLTF.

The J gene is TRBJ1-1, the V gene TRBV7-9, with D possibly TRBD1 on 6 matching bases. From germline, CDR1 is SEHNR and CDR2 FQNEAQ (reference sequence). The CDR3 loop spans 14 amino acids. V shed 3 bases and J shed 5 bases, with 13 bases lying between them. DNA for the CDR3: TGTGCCAGCAGCTTTCCAGGACAGCTGACTGAAGCTTTCTTT. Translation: CASSFPGQLTEAFF.